This T cell receptor beta chain derives from a study of human T cells and chemical hapten exposure. General study results and limits: The number of TCRs above 1 in 1000 frequency did not change after DPC sensitization.

This clonotype was detected ten times or more. Its antigen is currently unknown. Unfractionated whole blood was the source of the extracted total RNA. The study's library attached unique molecular identifiers to single cDNA molecules. Authors' analysis steps: Samples held a median of roughly 100,000 TCRs, range 23,224–690,600. TCRdb recomputed calls from the 5' RACE reads with MiXCR, one row per CDR3 protein. What appears here as the V and J calls and clone size reflects TCRdb's work, not the paper's. In the table there are 110,000 to 150,000 distinct CDR3 sequences, roughly 4% of which are singletons. This CDR3 is built from 12 residues. Germline V gene data show CDR1 as SGHTA and CDR2 as FQGNSA. The germline V and J ends were trimmed by 3 bases and 1 base, with 3 bases remaining between them.

The chain joins TRBV7-2 to TRBJ1-1; the D is unclear. The clonotype originates from a female donor in good health. CDR3 residues: CASSFKNTEAFF. The CDR3 DNA reads TGTGCCAGCAGCTTCAAGAACACTGAAGCTTTCTTT. The full variable domain, in which reference TRBV7-2 and TRBJ1-1 provide the parts outside the CDR3, is GAGVSQSPSNKVTEKGKDVELRCDPISGHTALYWYRQSLGQGLEFLIYFQGNSAPDKSGLPSDRFSAERTGGSVSTLTIQRTQQEDSAVYLCASSFKNTEAFFGQGTRLTVV.